One and the same sample provided the 10 T cell receptor beta chains below, sequenced in a study of human T cells and chemical hapten exposure listed by TCRdb under 2021. What this sample's time point label stands for: patch test 3, about 24 weeks after DPC sensitization. Sample treatment or condition, as interpreted from the label and publication: therapeutic diphenylcyclopropenone sensitization with weekly scalp DPC. Library prep was done by RACE. The sequencer was a NextSeq 500. The public sequencing data were trimmed at Q25 with fastp and processed into clonotypes with MiXCR by TCRdb, which kept only in-frame beta chains. Rows are combined by CDR3 protein, so each entry shows the most common genes and DNA. This sample lists under 130,000 distinct CDR3 sequences; 30% to 35% were detected once. The top ten constitute 2.5% to 3.5% of the sample. This specimen consisted of whole blood, obtained in connection with sensitization to the hapten diphenylcyclopropenone (DPC). The receptors were sampled from a man aged 40-49 years with alopecia areata. Some clones in this sample may be carry-over from other donors' samples.

The V call is TRBV5-1, the J call TRBJ2-1; 12 bases are shared with TRBD2. Germline-derived CDR1 and CDR2 are SGHRS and YFSETQ. The ends lost 3 bases at V and 7 bases at J; junction bases unmatched: 5. The CDR3 spans 15 residues. Here the CDR3 DNA reads TGCGCCAGCAGCTCGGCCGGGACTAGCGGGAATGAGCAGTTCTTC. It encodes CASSSAGTSGNEQFF. Together with reference TRBV5-1 and TRBJ2-1, the CDR3 gives the full variable domain: KAGVTQTPRYLIKTRGQQVTLSCSPISGHRSVSWYQQTPGQGLQFLFEYFSETQRNKGNFPGRFSGRQFSNSRSEMNVSTLELGDSALYLCASSSAGTSGNEQFFGPGTRLTVL.

This clonotype was detected only a few times. V gene TRBV3-1 combines with J gene TRBJ2-7; weak D call: TRBD2 (6 bases). Germline V gives CDR1 LGHDT, CDR2 YNNKEL (reference sequence). V was trimmed by 1 base and J by 0 bases, leaving 10 bases between them. The CDR3 extends over 15 amino acids. CDR3 DNA: TGTGCCAGCAGCCAAGGCCCTAGCGTCTCCTACGAGCAGTACGTC. The encoded protein is CASSQGPSVSYEQYV.

The CDR3 nucleotides read TGTGCCAGCTTTCAGCGGTGGAGCACAGATACGCAGTATTTT. It is translated as CASFQRWSTDTQYF. The rearrangement uses TRBV28 and TRBJ2-3; D is perhaps TRBD2 (5 bases). The V gene's germline CDR1 is MDHEN and CDR2 SYDVKM. Trimming took off 8 bases at V and 0 bases at J, with 12 bases between the two ends. CDR3 length: 14 amino acids.

In this sample, this clonotype turned up many times. The chain employs TRBV6-4 and TRBJ2-3; D unclear. In germline, CDR1 is MRHNA, CDR2 SNTAGT. V was cut by 0 bases and J by 1 base, with 8 bases left in between. CDR3 length: 15 amino acids. The CDR3 nucleotides are TGTGCCAGCAGTGACTCGAGTCGAGGCACAGATACGCAGTATTTT. This codes for CASSDSSRGTDTQYF.

In DNA form, the CDR3 reads TGTGCCACCCGGAGCGAGAGCAGATTCTCCTATAATTCACCCCTCCACTTT. Protein: CATRSESRFSYNSPLHF. V usage is TRBV27 and J usage is TRBJ1-6; D remains ambiguous. CDR3 length: 17 residues. Germline V gives CDR1 MNHEY, CDR2 SMNVEV (reference sequence). Trimming pared 10 bases from V and 0 bases from J, leaving 19 bases between.

The V and J genes are TRBV12-3 or TRBV12-4 and TRBJ1-2; 9 bases are shared with TRBD1. CDR3 length: 15 amino acids. The junction had 11 bases not matched to a gene; V was cut back by 5 bases and J by 7 bases. The CDR3 nucleotides read TGTGCCAGCAGTCTAACACAGGGGGCTCACAGTGGCTACACCTTC. Amino acids: CASSLTQGAHSGYTF.

This CDR3 reads CASASGRRLSARETQYF. The CDR3 bases are TGTGCCAGCGCGAGCGGGAGAAGGTTATCGGCTCGAGAGACCCAGTACTTC. The chain recombines TRBV6-1 with TRBJ2-5; 8 nucleotides agree with TRBD2. J was trimmed by 4 bases and V by 8 bases; bases with no gene match: 18. CDR3 size: 17 residues. Germline values: CDR1 MNHNS, CDR2 SASEGT.

The chain employs TRBV5-1 and TRBJ2-1; D call uncertain. V lost 0 bases and J 5 bases, leaving 12 bases between the germline ends. CDR3 length: 15 residues. The germline CDR1 and CDR2 sequences are SGHRS and YFSETQ. The CDR3 sequence is CASSLEWAPDNEQFF. CDR3 nucleotides: TGCGCCAGCAGCTTGGAATGGGCGCCTGACAATGAGCAGTTCTTC.

Ten or more counts support this clonotype. This chain uses TRBV29-1 with TRBJ2-3; D may match TRBD1 or TRBD2 (5 bases each). V lost 1 base, J lost 3 bases, and 8 bases lay in between. Germline V gene sequence: CDR1 SQVTM, CDR2 ANQGSEA. The CDR3 loop spans 13 amino acids. The CDR3 DNA sequence: TGCAGCGTTGAAGGAGGGGTTACAGATACGCAGTATTTT. Translating gives CSVEGGVTDTQYF.

This clonotype has only a few counts. The chain has TRBV12-3 or TRBV12-4 and TRBJ2-2; TRBD2 might be the D (5 bases). There are 15 residues in the CDR3. V was trimmed by 5 bases and J by 0 bases, leaving 10 bases between them. CDR3 coding DNA: TGTGCCAGCAGTGCAGGAGGAACGAACACCGGGGAGCTGTTTTTT. Translating it yields CASSAGGTNTGELFF.